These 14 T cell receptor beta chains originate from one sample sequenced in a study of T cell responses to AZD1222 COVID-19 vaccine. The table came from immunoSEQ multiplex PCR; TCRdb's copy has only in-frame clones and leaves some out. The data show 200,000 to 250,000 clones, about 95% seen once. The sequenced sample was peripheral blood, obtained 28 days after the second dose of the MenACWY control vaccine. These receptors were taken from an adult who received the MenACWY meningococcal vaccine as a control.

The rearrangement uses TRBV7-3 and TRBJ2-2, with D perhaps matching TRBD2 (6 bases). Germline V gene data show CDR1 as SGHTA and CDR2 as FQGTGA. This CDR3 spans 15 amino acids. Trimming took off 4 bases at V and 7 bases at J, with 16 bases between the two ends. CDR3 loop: CASSSQTSTGGELFF. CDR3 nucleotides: TGTGCCAGCAGCTCCCAGACTAGTACCGGCGGGGAGCTGTTTTTT.

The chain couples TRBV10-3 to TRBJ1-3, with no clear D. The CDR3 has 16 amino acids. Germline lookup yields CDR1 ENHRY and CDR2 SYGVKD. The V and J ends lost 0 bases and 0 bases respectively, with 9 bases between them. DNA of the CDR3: TGTGCCATCAGTGAGTCGAGAAGCACCTCTGGAAACACCATATATTTT. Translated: CAISESRSTSGNTIYF.

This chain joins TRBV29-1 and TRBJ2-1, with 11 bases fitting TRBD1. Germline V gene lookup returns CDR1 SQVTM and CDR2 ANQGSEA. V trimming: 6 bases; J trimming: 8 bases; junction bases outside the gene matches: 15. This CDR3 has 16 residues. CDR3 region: CSVLPPGQGVVDEQFF. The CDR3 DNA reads TGCAGCGTGCTCCCTCCGGGACAGGGGGTGGTCGATGAGCAGTTCTTC.

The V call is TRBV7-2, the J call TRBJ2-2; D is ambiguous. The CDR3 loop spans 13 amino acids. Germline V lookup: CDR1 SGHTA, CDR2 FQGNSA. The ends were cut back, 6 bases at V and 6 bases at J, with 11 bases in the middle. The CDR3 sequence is CASSQPPPGELFF. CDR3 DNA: TGTGCCAGCAGTCAACCTCCACCCGGGGAGCTGTTTTTT. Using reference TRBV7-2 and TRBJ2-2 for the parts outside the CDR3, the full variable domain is GAGVSQSPSNKVTEKGKDVELRCDPISGHTALYWYRQSLGQGLEFLIYFQGNSAPDKSGLPSDRFSAERTGGSVSTLTIQRTQQEDSAVYLCASSQPPPGELFFGEGSRLTVL.

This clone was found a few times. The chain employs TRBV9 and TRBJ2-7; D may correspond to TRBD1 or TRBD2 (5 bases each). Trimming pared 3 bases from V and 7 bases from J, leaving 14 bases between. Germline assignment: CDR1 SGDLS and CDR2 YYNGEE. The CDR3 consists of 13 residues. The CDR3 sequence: CASSAGTSGEQYF. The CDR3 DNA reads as TGTGCCAGCAGCGCTGGGACCAGTGGGGAGCAGTACTTC.

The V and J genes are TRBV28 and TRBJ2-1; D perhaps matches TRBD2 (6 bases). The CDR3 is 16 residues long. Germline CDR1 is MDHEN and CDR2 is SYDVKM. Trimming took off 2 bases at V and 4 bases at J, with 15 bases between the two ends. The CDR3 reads CASSLGGLAPYNEQFF. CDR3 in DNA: TGTGCCAGCAGTTTAGGCGGTCTAGCGCCATACAATGAGCAGTTCTTC.

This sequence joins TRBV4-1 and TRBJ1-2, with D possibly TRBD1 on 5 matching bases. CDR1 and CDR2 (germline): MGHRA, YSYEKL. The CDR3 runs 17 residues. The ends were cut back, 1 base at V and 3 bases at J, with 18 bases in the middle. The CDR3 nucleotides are TGCGCCAGCAGCCAAGGGGGCAGTCCCCAGCTGGACTATGGCTACACCTTC. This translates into CASSQGGSPQLDYGYTF.

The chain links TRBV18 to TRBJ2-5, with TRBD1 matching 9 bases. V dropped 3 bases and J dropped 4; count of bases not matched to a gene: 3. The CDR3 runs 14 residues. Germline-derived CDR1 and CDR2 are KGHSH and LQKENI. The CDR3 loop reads CASSPDRGAETQYF. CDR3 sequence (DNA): TGTGCCAGCTCACCGGACAGGGGTGCAGAGACCCAGTACTTC.

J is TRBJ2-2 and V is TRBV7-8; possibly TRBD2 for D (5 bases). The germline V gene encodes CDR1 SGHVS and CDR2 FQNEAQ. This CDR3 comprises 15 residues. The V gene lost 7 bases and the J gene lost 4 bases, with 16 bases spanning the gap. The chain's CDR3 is CASIMRLGATGELFF. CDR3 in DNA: TGTGCCAGCATCATGAGGCTGGGAGCCACCGGGGAGCTGTTTTTT.

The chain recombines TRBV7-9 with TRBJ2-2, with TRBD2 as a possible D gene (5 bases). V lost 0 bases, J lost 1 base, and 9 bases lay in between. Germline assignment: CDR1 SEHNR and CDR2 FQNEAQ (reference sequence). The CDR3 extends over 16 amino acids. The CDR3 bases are TGTGCCAGCAGCTTAGCCGCGGGTCGGAACACCGGGGAGCTGTTTTTT. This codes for CASSLAAGRNTGELFF.

The CDR3 coding sequence is TGTGCCAGCAACAGACAGGGGGCAGGGCAGCCCCAGCATTTT. Protein product: CASNRQGAGQPQHF. The chain employs TRBV9 and TRBJ1-5; 10 bases line up with TRBD1. This CDR3 is 14 amino acids long. Trimming removed 6 bases from V and 7 bases from J; junction bases left unmatched: 7. The germline gives CDR1 SGDLS, CDR2 YYNGEE. The whole variable domain, filled in from reference TRBV9 and TRBJ1-5, reads DSGVTQTPKHLITATGQRVTLRCSPRSGDLSVYWYQQSLDQGLQFLIQYYNGEERAKGNILERFSAQQFPDLHSELNLSSLELGDSALYFCASNRQGAGQPQHFGDGTRLSIL.

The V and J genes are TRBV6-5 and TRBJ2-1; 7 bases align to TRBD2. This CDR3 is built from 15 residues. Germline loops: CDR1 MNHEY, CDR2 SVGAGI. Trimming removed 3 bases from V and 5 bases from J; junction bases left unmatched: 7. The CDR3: CASSYYGRENNEQFF. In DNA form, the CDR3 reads TGTGCCAGCAGTTATTATGGGAGGGAGAACAATGAGCAGTTCTTC.

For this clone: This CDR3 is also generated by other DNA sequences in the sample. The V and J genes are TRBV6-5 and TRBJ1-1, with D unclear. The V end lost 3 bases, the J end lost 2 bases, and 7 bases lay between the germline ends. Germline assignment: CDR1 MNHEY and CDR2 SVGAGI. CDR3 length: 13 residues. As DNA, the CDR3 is TGTGCCAGCAGTTATATAGGCAACACTGAAGCTTTCTTT. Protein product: CASSYIGNTEAFF.

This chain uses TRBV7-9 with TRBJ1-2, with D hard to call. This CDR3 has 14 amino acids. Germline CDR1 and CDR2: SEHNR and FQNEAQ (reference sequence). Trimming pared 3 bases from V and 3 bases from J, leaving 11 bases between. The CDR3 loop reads CASSFSRVDYGYTF. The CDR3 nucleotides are TGTGCCAGCAGCTTCTCGCGTGTGGACTATGGCTACACCTTC.